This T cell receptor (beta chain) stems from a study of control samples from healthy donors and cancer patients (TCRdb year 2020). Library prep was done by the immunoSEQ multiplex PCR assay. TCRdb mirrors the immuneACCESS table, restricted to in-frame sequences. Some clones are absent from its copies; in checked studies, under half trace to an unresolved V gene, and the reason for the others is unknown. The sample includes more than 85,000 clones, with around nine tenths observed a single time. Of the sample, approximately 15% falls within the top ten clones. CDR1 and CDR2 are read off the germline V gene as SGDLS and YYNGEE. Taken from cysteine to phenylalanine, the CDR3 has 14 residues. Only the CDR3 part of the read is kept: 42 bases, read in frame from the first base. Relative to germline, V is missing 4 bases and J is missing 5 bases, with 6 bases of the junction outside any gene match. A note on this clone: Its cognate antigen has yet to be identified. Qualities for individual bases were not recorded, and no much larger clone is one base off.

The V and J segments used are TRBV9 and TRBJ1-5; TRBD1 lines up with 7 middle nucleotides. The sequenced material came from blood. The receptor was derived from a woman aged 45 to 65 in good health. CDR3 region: CASSKQGTDQPQHF. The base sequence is TGTGCCAGCAGCAAACAGGGGACTGATCAGCCCCAGCATTTT. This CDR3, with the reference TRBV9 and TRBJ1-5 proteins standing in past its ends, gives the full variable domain DSGVTQTPKHLITATGQRVTLRCSPRSGDLSVYWYQQSLDQGLQFLIQYYNGEERAKGNILERFSAQQFPDLHSELNLSSLELGDSALYFCASSKQGTDQPQHFGDGTRLSIL.